This TCR beta chain was retrieved from a study of cytomegalovirus exposure and HLA in healthy donors. Primers: 60 Vbeta forward and 13 Jbeta reverse. The table came from immunoSEQ multiplex PCR; TCRdb's copy has only in-frame clones and leaves some out. Of around 140,000 clones listed, 75% to 80% are singletons. Notes on the study in general: Despite most TCR sequences being rare, some public TCRs occurred in many donors. Earlier findings revealed that most TCR beta V segments proved productive either about 90% or about 30% of the time. Among CMV-associated TCR beta chains, most appeared HLA-restricted in a later analysis. The authors later found HLA-associated TCR beta chains more clonally expanded than equally common others.

As regards this clone: The antigen is undetermined.

Material for sequencing was PBMCs. This receptor was identified in a female donor in good health and CMV-seronegative.

CDR3 DNA: TGTGCCAGTATGGACCCCGAGCGACAGCGAGCCTATGGCTACACCTTC. Protein: CASMDPERQRAYGYTF. J is TRBJ1-2 and V is TRBV19; D is perhaps TRBD1 (5 bases). The CDR3 is made up of 16 amino acids. V dropped 7 bases and J dropped 4 bases, with 22 bases sitting between them. Germline assignment: CDR1 LNHDA and CDR2 SQIVND (reference sequence).